Below, 15 T cell receptor beta chains from the same sample are listed, as sequenced in a study of blood T cell repertoires in COVID-19. Clones were sequenced by immunoSEQ multiplex PCR, and TCRdb holds only the in-frame ones, with some missing. Of about 180,000 clones listed, 60% to 80% are singletons. Sequencing input: PBMCs or T cells enriched from blood (not recorded which). Receptor source: a man aged 60 to 75 who had been exposed to COVID-19.

The V and J genes are TRBV30 and TRBJ2-7; 9 bases map to TRBD1. V trimming: 5 bases; J trimming: 0 bases; junction bases outside the gene matches: 8. The CDR3 spans 15 residues. The germline V gene has CDR1 GTSNPN and CDR2 SVGIG (reference sequence). The CDR3 loop reads CAWGTGTGSSYEQYF. CDR3 bases: TGTGCCTGGGGGACCGGGACAGGGAGCTCCTACGAGCAGTACTTC.

In this sample, this clone turned up once. This chain connects TRBV7-9 to TRBJ2-7, with 8 nucleotides matching TRBD2. The CDR3 has 16 amino acids. Germline lookup yields CDR1 SEHNR and CDR2 FQNEAQ (reference sequence). The ends lost 0 bases at V and 2 bases at J; junction bases unmatched: 6. Written as DNA, the CDR3 is TGTGCCAGCAGCTTAGCGGTGGTAGCGGGGACCTACGAGCAGTACTTC. Its translation: CASSLAVVAGTYEQYF.

Only one count was recorded for this clone. The rearrangement uses TRBV27 and TRBJ1-2; D is unclear. The CDR3 consists of 15 residues. Germline lookup yields CDR1 MNHEY and CDR2 SMNVEV (reference sequence). V dropped 0 bases and J dropped 3 bases, with 11 bases sitting between them. The CDR3 DNA reads as TGTGCCAGCAGTTTATCGGCAGGCTCGGACTATGGCTACACCTTC. Amino acids: CASSLSAGSDYGYTF.

The chain couples TRBV7-6 to TRBJ1-2; the match to TRBD1 covers 7 bases. This CDR3 is 17 amino acids long. Germline trimming cut 3 bases from V and 0 bases from J; bases unmatched to any gene: 10. Germline-derived CDR1 and CDR2 are SGHVS and FNYEAQ. For the CDR3, the DNA is TGTGCCAGCAGCTTTAGGAGGGGGCCAGCCTCTAACTATGGCTACACCTTC. Its protein is CASSFRRGPASNYGYTF.

The chain is built from TRBV27 and TRBJ1-6; D is ambiguous. V lost 6 bases, J lost 9 bases, and 12 bases lay in between. The germline gives CDR1 MNHEY, CDR2 SMNVEV (reference sequence). CDR3 length: 13 residues. The CDR3 sequence is CASRASHSSPLHF. The CDR3 coding sequence is TGTGCCAGCAGGGCCTCGCACAGTTCACCCCTCCACTTT.

This clone was seen just once. V gene TRBV5-4 combines with J gene TRBJ2-3; 7 bases are shared with TRBD2. The ends lost 10 bases at V and 6 bases at J; junction bases unmatched: 8. Germline V gene lookup returns CDR1 SGHNT and CDR2 YYREEE (reference sequence). This CDR3 comprises 12 residues. This chain's CDR3 is CAFGGDGDTQYF. The CDR3 nucleotides are TGTGCCTTTGGGGGGGACGGGGATACGCAGTATTTT.

This clone has a single count. The genes are TRBV19 and TRBJ2-5; 8 nucleotides match TRBD2. The J segment lost 4 bases and the V segment lost 5 bases, leaving 6 bases of the junction unmatched. Germline CDR1 and CDR2: LNHDA and SQIVND (reference sequence). The CDR3 has 14 amino acids. CDR3 residues: CASSEGTRTETQYF. The CDR3 DNA sequence: TGTGCCAGTAGTGAAGGGACTAGAACAGAGACCCAGTACTTC.

This rearrangement joins TRBV28 to TRBJ2-2; D may be TRBD1 (6 bases). Germline-derived CDR1 and CDR2 are MDHEN and SYDVKM. The CDR3 covers 14 residues. Trimming pared 8 bases from V and 1 base from J, leaving 11 bases between. This chain's CDR3 is CASARGGNTGELFF. CDR3 coding DNA: TGTGCCAGCGCGCGAGGGGGGAACACCGGGGAGCTGTTTTTT.

The genes are TRBV19 and TRBJ1-1, with TRBD1 matching over 7 bases. V was clipped by 1 base and J by 6 bases; unmatched bases: 8. This CDR3 is built from 15 residues. CDR1 is LNHDA, CDR2 SQIVND, per germline (reference sequence). CDR3 residues: CASSIAPTGQSEAFF. The CDR3 region has the DNA TGTGCCAGTAGTATAGCCCCGACAGGGCAGTCTGAAGCTTTCTTT.

This clone appeared a single time. The rearrangement links TRBV6-5 to TRBJ2-7; 7 bases are shared with TRBD2. Trimming took 9 bases from V and 6 from J; bases not matched to a gene: 11. The CDR3 sequence is 13 residues long. CDR1 MNHEY and CDR2 SVGAGI come from the germline V gene. The CDR3 is CASTAGLVGEQYF. The CDR3 region has the DNA TGTGCCAGTACAGCGGGGTTGGTGGGCGAGCAGTACTTC.

V and J are TRBV7-9 and TRBJ1-1; D is ambiguous. Germline V lookup: CDR1 SEHNR, CDR2 FQNEAQ (reference sequence). The V end was cut by 1 base, the J end by 5 bases, with 17 bases between. CDR3 length: 16 residues. The CDR3 here is CASSLELAGVGTEAFF. The CDR3 DNA sequence: TGTGCCAGCAGCTTAGAACTAGCCGGGGTGGGGACTGAAGCTTTCTTT.

J is TRBJ1-2 and V is TRBV7-3, with D possibly matching TRBD1 (5 bases). CDR3 length equals 12 residues. V lost 6 bases, J lost 7 bases, and 12 bases lay in between. CDR1 SGHTA and CDR2 FQGTGA come from the germline V gene. The CDR3 DNA follows: TGTGCCAGCAGGGCAGGGCTCCTTGGCTACACCTTC. It translates to CASRAGLLGYTF.

V gene TRBV4-2 combines with J gene TRBJ2-7, with TRBD2 as a possible D gene (5 bases). In germline, CDR1 is LGHNA, CDR2 YNFKEQ. The CDR3 is made up of 15 amino acids. V lost 0 bases and J 2 bases, leaving 11 bases between the germline ends. The CDR3 is CASSQDNSGTYEQYF. CDR3 bases: TGTGCCAGCAGCCAAGATAACAGCGGTACCTACGAGCAGTACTTC.

This chain links TRBV30 with TRBJ2-1; D unresolved. Trimming removed 0 bases at V and 4 bases at J, with 4 bases between. The CDR3 runs 12 residues. Per the germline V gene, CDR1 is GTSNPN and CDR2 is SVGIG (reference sequence). Here the CDR3 DNA reads TGTGCCTGGAGTGTACTTTACAATGAGCAGTTCTTC. It encodes CAWSVLYNEQFF.

The V gene is TRBV12-3 or TRBV12-4, the J gene TRBJ2-1; D is ambiguous. The CDR3 has 12 amino acids. Trimming cost V 6 bases and J 6 bases, with 9 bases left between them. The CDR3 DNA sequence: TGTGCCAGCAGCCAGGTACGCAATGAGCAGTTCTTC. Translated, it gives CASSQVRNEQFF.